This T cell receptor beta chain was found in a study of tumor-infiltrating lymphocytes in localized non-small cell lung cancer (dated by TCRdb to about 2021). Context from the whole study: The cohort covered several histologies, both smokers and never-smokers, and patients whose samples were collected after neoadjuvant chemotherapy. Each patient provided resected tumor tissue plus uninvolved lung tissue from the same patient, with the uninvolved lung tissue described as non-adjacent to the tumor. Flow cytometry, multiplex immunofluorescence, RNA-seq, exome sequencing and proteomics were applied to the same patients as TCR sequencing, which was one of several integrated assays. The overall ICON cohort comprised over 140 surgical patients with localized non-small cell lung cancer whose tumors were resected. A total of about 55 patients were part of the paired comparison of immunoSEQ T-cell fraction between tumor and uninvolved lung.

Of note for this clone: What this receptor recognizes is not known. Qualities for individual bases were not recorded, and no much larger clone is one base off.

The junction carries 7 bases between V and J, which are trimmed by 1 base and 6 bases respectively. From its cysteine to its phenylalanine, the CDR3 spans 13 amino acids. Only the CDR3 part of the read is kept: 39 bases, read in frame from the first base. The germline V gene supplies CDR1 SGHTA and CDR2 FQGNSA. Enrollment in ICON was initiated in 2016, and the last patient was enrolled in late 2018. From a subcohort of 76 patients, fresh tumor and matched uninvolved tissue were collected for in-depth immune analyses, including TCR sequencing. TCR sequencing was performed on DNA isolated from bulk tissue, without cell sorting. The immunoSEQ assay used for TCR sequencing gave the T-cell fraction in both tumor and uninvolved lung tissue. Per the original workflow: For survival analysis, patients were divided into high (upper tertile) and low (lower two tertiles) T-cell fraction groups, which were compared by log-rank test. Paired tumor versus uninvolved lung differences in T-cell fraction were tested with a signed-rank test. This immuneACCESS table, as held by TCRdb, lists in-frame sequences with V and J called but not all clones. Of the missing ones, under half trace to an unresolved V gene in checked studies; the others have no known cause. V and J calls and clone size follow that table, whereas D and trimming were derived from the DNA. The table for this sample lists under 20,000 clones; over 65% of them were counted only once. The ten largest make up approximately 9.2% of the sample.

The full study reports these points: Because assay coverage varied across patients depending on available tissue quantity, TCR sequencing was performed for only a subset of the cohort. Tumor T-cell fraction from TCR sequencing was not associated with recurrence-free survival (p = 0.61). No difference in TCR-derived T-cell fraction was observed between the flow cytometry-defined immunotypes IM1 (good prognosis) and IM2 (poor prognosis). Higher T cell infiltration in tumors than in uninvolved lung tissue was supported by TCRbeta sequencing, consistent with immunofluorescence CD3 counts. Because different pieces of the same tissue were used for different assays, technical variation could not be separated from intratumor heterogeneity.

The sample taken for sequencing was lung tumor tissue. This clonotype was obtained from a human donor with non-small cell lung cancer. The V gene is TRBV7-2 and the J gene is TRBJ1-5; confidence is insufficient to name the D gene. CDR3 sequence: CASSLEGIQPQHF. The DNA is TGTGCCAGCAGCTTAGAAGGCATTCAGCCCCAGCATTTT. When the CDR3 is completed using the reference TRBV7-2 and TRBJ1-5 genes on either side, the full variable domain is GAGVSQSPSNKVTEKGKDVELRCDPISGHTALYWYRQSLGQGLEFLIYFQGNSAPDKSGLPSDRFSAERTGGSVSTLTIQRTQQEDSAVYLCASSLEGIQPQHFGDGTRLSIL.